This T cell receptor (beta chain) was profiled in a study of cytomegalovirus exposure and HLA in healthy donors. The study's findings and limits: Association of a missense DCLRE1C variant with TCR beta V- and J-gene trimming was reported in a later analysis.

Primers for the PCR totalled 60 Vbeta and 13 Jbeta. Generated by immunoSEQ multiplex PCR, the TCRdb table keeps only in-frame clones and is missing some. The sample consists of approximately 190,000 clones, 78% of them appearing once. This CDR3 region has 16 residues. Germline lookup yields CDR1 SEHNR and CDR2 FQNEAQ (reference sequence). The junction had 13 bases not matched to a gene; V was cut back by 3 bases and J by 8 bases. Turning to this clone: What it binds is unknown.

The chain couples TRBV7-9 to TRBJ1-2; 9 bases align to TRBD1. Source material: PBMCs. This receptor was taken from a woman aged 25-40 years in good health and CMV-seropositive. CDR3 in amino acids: CASSFLSTGGLEGYTF. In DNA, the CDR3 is TGTGCCAGCAGCTTCCTCTCTACAGGGGGCCTGGAGGGCTACACCTTC.